This passage covers 11 T cell receptor beta chains from one sample sequenced in a study of cytomegalovirus exposure and HLA in healthy donors (dated by TCRdb to 2017 to 2019). The method was the immunoSEQ multiplex PCR assay. For the multiplex PCR, a mixture combining 60 forward primers for TCR Vbeta segments and 13 reverse primers for TCR Jbeta segments was used. As stored in TCRdb, this immuneACCESS dataset retains in-frame rearrangements with V and J assigned. A fraction of the clones does not appear; measured against another copy, unresolved V genes explain less than half of the discrepancy, and the remainder lacks a known reason. The sample includes about 120,000 clones, with roughly 80% observed a single time. The ten largest make up about 2.5% of the sample. Sequencing used PBMCs. The receptors come from a female donor in good health and CMV-seronegative.

V gene TRBV6-1 combines with J gene TRBJ1-5; a weak D match, TRBD1 (5 bases). The V gene's germline CDR1 is MNHNS and CDR2 SASEGT. The length of the CDR3 is 13 residues. V lost 3 bases, J lost 6 bases, and 9 bases lay in between. CDR3 DNA sequence: TGTGCCAGCAGTGACAGGGTGTCTCAGCCCCAGCATTTT. Protein: CASSDRVSQPQHF.

This sequence joins TRBV7-9 and TRBJ1-2; D is undetermined. Looked up from germline, CDR1 is SEHNR and CDR2 is FQNEAQ (reference sequence). Deletions cut 5 bases from V and 0 bases from J, with 10 bases between. The CDR3 contains 14 residues. The CDR3 loop is CASSPLGPNYGYTF. CDR3 DNA: TGTGCCAGCAGCCCCCTGGGCCCTAACTATGGCTACACCTTC. Combining the CDR3 with reference TRBV7-9 and TRBJ1-2 gives the whole variable domain DTGVSQNPRHKITKRGQNVTFRCDPISEHNRLYWYRQTLGQGPEFLTYFQNEAQLEKSRLLSDRFSAERPKGSFSTLEIQRTEQGDSAMYLCASSPLGPNYGYTFGSGTRLTVV.

The chain employs TRBV2 and TRBJ1-5; a weak D match, TRBD1 (6 bases). Germline V gene sequence: CDR1 SNHLY, CDR2 FYNNEI. V dropped 1 base and J dropped 5 bases, with 12 bases sitting between them. This CDR3 has 15 amino acids. The CDR3 DNA reads as TGTGCCAGCAGTGAAGGCTGGGGGCGGGATCAGCCCCAGCATTTT. Amino acids: CASSEGWGRDQPQHF. Based on the CDR3 plus reference TRBV2 and TRBJ1-5, the full variable domain is EPEVTQTPSHQVTQMGQEVILRCVPISNHLYFYWYRQILGQKVEFLVSFYNNEISEKSEIFDDQFSVERPDGSNFTLKIRSTKLEDSAMYFCASSEGWGRDQPQHFGDGTRLSIL.

This chain joins TRBV10-3 and TRBJ1-1, with D possibly being TRBD1 (6 bases). The CDR3 sequence is 14 residues long. Trimming stripped 6 bases from V and 6 bases from J, with 17 bases between. The V gene's germline CDR1 is ENHRY and CDR2 SYGVKD. CDR3 region: CAIRLQGPEAEAFF. The CDR3 coding sequence is TGTGCCATCAGATTACAGGGTCCTGAGGCTGAAGCTTTCTTT.

The chain carries TRBV19 and TRBJ2-3, with 7 bases that match TRBD1. The CDR3 has 15 amino acids. CDR1 and CDR2 (germline): LNHDA, SQIVND (reference sequence). Losses at the gene ends were 5 bases for V and 1 base for J; bases not matched to a gene: 6. The CDR3 spells CASSSFDRGTDTQYF. CDR3 DNA sequence: TGTGCCAGTAGTTCCTTTGACAGGGGCACAGATACGCAGTATTTT.

V and J are TRBV19 and TRBJ2-3; 8 bases fit TRBD2. This CDR3 is built from 18 residues. After removal of 5 bases from V and 5 bases from J, the junction contained 18 bases not matched to a gene. Germline CDR1 reads LNHDA; CDR2 reads SQIVND (reference sequence). Here the CDR3 DNA reads TGTGCCAGTAGTCAGGACTCACCGGGACTAGGTCTTCGAGATACGCAGTATTTT. It encodes CASSQDSPGLGLRDTQYF.

V and J are TRBV6-1 and TRBJ2-5; 10 bases line up with TRBD2. Looked up from germline, CDR1 is MNHNS and CDR2 is SASEGT. The CDR3 is made up of 14 amino acids. V gave up 8 bases and J gave up 4 bases; unmatched junction bases: 7. The CDR3 DNA is TGTGCCAGCTCGGGACTAGCGAAGTTAGAGACCCAGTACTTC. This gives the protein CASSGLAKLETQYF.

The chain is built from TRBV27 and TRBJ2-2, with TRBD2 identical over 8 bases. The germline CDR1 and CDR2 sequences are MNHEY and SMNVEV (reference sequence). The CDR3 has 13 amino acids. The ends lost 7 bases at V and 3 bases at J; junction bases unmatched: 1. The CDR3 DNA sequence: TGTGCCAGCAACGGGGGGGACACCGGGGAGCTGTTTTTT. This translates into CASNGGDTGELFF.

The rearrangement uses TRBV19 and TRBJ2-5; 11 positions match TRBD1. This CDR3 spans 17 amino acids. V was clipped by 1 base and J by 4 bases; unmatched bases: 8. Looked up from germline, CDR1 is LNHDA and CDR2 is SQIVND (reference sequence). CDR3 sequence reads: CASSIVGGTGGRETQYF. The CDR3, as DNA: TGTGCCAGTAGTATAGTAGGAGGGACAGGGGGGCGAGAGACCCAGTACTTC.

This clone was detected only a few times. The chain employs TRBV7-9 and TRBJ2-7; 7 bases match TRBD1. Germline trimming cut 2 bases from V and 4 bases from J; bases unmatched to any gene: 5. The CDR3 is 14 residues long. Germline V gene sequence: CDR1 SEHNR, CDR2 FQNEAQ (reference sequence). The CDR3: CASSLSGGLYEQYF. The CDR3 DNA reads TGTGCCAGCAGCTTATCAGGGGGTTTGTACGAGCAGTACTTC.

This clone was seen just once. The chain recombines TRBV6-6 with TRBJ2-2; the match to TRBD2 covers 9 bases. Germline CDR1 is MNHNY and CDR2 is SVGAGI (reference sequence). The V segment lost 7 bases and the J segment 5 bases; nucleotides outside the gene matches: 8. The length of the CDR3 is 15 residues. The CDR3, as DNA: TGTGCCAGCACCGGACTAGCGTGGAAAACCGGGGAGCTGTTTTTT. This translates into CASTGLAWKTGELFF.